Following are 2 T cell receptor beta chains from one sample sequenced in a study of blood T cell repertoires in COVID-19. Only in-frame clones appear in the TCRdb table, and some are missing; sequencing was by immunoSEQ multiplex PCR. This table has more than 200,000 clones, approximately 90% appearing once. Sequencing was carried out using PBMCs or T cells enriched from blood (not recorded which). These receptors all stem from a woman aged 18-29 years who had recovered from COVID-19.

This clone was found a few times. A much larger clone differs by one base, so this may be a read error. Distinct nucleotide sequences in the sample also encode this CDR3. In DNA form, the CDR3 reads TGTGCCAGCAGTTCTGGGACAGGGAACTATGGCTACACCTTC. It encodes CASSSGTGNYGYTF. The V and J genes are TRBV28 and TRBJ1-2; TRBD1 agrees at 9 bases. Losses at the gene ends were 4 bases for V and 2 bases for J; bases not matched to a gene: 2. The CDR3 spans 14 residues. Germline lookup yields CDR1 MDHEN and CDR2 SYDVKM.

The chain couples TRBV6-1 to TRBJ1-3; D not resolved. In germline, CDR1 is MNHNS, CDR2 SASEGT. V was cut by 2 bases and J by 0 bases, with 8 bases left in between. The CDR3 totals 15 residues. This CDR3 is CASSEFPSSGNTIYF. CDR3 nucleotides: TGTGCCAGCAGTGAATTCCCGAGCTCTGGAAACACCATATATTTT.